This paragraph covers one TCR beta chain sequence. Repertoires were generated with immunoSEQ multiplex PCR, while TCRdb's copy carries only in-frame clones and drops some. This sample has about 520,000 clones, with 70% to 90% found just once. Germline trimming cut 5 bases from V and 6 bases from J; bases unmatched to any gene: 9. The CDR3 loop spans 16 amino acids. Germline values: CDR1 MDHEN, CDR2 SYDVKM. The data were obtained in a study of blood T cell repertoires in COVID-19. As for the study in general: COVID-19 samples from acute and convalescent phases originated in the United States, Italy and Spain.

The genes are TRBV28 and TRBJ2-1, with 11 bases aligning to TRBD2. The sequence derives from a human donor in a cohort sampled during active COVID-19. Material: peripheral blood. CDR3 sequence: CASSPHTSGRGNEQFF. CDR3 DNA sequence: TGTGCCAGCAGTCCTCATACTAGCGGGAGAGGCAATGAGCAGTTCTTC.